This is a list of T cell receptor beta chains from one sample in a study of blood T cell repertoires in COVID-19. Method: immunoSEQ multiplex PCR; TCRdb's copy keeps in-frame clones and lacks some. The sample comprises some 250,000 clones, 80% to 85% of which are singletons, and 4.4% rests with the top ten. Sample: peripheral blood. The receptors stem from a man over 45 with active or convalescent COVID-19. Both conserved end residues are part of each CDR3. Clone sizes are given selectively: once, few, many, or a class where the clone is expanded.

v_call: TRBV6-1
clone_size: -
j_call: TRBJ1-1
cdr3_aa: CASSERDRGTEAFF

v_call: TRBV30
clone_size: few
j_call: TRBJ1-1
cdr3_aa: CAWSGLRTEAFF

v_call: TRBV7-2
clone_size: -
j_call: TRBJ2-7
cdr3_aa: CASSLVPEVYEQYF

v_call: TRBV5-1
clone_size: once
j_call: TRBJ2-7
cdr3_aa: CASIPSGGLISYEQYF

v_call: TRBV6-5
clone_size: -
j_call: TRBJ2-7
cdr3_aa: CASTGVFGASYEQYF

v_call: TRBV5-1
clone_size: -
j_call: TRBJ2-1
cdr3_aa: CASSAGWSSYNEQFF

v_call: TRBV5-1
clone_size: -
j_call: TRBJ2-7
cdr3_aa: CASSFTGTLSEEQYF

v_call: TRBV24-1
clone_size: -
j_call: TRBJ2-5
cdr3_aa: CATSDRTGGETQYF

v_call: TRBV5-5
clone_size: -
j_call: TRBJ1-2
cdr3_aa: CASSLAGSGVGTGYTF

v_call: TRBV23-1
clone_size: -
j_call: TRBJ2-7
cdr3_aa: CASSLRTGMVYEQYF

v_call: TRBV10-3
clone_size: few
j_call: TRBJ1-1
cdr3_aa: CAISGQTDTEAFF

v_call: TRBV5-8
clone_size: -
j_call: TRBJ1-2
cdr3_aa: CASSQGDRVYGYTF

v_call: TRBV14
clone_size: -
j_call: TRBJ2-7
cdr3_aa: CASSQDRGNSYEQYF

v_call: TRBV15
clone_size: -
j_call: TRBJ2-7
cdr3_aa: CATGTGGWEQYF

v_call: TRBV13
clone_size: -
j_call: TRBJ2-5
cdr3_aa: CASSFRQGRGGETQYF

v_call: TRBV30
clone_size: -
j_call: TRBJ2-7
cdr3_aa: CAWSVTGAEQYF

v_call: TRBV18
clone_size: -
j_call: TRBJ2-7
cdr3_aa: CASSTSSGTGRGEQYF

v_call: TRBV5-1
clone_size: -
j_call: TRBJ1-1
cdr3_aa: CASSFDPLTGGMNTEAFF

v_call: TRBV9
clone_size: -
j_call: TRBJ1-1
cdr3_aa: CASSPRGGTEAFF

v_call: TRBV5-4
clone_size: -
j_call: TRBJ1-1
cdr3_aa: CASSLSPGNTEAFF

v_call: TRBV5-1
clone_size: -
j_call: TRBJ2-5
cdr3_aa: CASSSAGTGAGETQYF

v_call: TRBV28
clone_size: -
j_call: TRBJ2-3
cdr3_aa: CASSRGDRTSTDTQYF

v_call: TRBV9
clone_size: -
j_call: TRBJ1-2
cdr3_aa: CASSRRDKNYGYTF

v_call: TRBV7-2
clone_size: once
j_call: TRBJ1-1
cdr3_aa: CASSLDRGENTEAFF

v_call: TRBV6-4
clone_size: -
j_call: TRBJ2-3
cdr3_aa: CASSDSMASSTDTQYF

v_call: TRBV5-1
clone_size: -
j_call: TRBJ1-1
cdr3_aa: CASSLDSRNTEAFF

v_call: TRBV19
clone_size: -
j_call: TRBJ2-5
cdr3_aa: CASSLKTGGVKTQYF

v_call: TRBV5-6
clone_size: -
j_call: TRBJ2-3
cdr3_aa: CASSPTGTDTQYF

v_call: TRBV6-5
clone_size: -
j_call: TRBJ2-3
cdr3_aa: CASRAERGVDTQYF

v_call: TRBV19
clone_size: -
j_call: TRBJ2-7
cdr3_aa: CASRLNQGDEQYF

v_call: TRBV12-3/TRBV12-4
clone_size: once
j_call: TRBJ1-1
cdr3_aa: CASRSTPNTEAFF

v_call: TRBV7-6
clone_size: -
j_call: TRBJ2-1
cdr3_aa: CASSVDVAGSSYNEQFF

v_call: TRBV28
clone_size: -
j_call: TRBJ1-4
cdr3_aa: CASTIGTGAAEKLFF

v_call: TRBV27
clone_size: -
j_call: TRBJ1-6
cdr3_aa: CASSARGSYNSPLHF